The clone carrying this T cell receptor (beta chain) was counted ten times or more. The data derive from a study of human T cells and chemical hapten exposure. Documented time point: patch test 1, 2 weeks after DPC sensitization. The treatment: therapeutic diphenylcyclopropenone sensitization with weekly scalp DPC. CDR1 and CDR2 (germline): MNHNS, SASEGT. Between the trimmed V and J ends, which lost 6 bases and 1 base, there was a span of 18 bases. The length of the CDR3 is 16 residues. TCRdb analysed the RACE reads with MiXCR anew, one entry per CDR3 protein. This sample has 180,000 or so distinct CDR3 sequences, with around 15% found just once.

Material: whole blood, obtained in connection with sensitization to the hapten diphenylcyclopropenone (DPC). This rearrangement joins TRBV6-1 to TRBJ1-1, with D uncertain. This TCR derives from a woman aged 25 to 39 with alopecia areata. Some clones in this sample may be carry-over from other donors' samples. CDR3 DNA: TGTGCCAGCAGCTTCTCCTGGTTACAGACGAACACTGAAGCTTTCTTT. Protein product: CASSFSWLQTNTEAFF.